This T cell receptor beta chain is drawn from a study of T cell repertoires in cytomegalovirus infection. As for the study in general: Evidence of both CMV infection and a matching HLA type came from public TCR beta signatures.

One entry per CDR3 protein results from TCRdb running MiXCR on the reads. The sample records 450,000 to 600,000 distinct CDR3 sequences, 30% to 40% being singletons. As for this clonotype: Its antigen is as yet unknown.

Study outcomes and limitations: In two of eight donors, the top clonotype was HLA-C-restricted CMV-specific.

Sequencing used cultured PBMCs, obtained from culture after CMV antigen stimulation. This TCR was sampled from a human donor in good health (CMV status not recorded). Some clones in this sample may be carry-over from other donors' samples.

The CDR3 loop is CASIPSGSNTGELFF. CDR3 sequence (DNA): TGTGCCAGCATACCATCGGGGTCGAACACCGGGGAGCTGTTTTTT. V gene TRBV3-1 combines with J gene TRBJ2-2; D may be TRBD2 (5 bases). Trimming pared 7 bases from V and 0 bases from J, leaving 12 bases between. Germline CDR1 LGHDT, CDR2 YNNKEL (reference sequence). This CDR3 region has 15 residues.